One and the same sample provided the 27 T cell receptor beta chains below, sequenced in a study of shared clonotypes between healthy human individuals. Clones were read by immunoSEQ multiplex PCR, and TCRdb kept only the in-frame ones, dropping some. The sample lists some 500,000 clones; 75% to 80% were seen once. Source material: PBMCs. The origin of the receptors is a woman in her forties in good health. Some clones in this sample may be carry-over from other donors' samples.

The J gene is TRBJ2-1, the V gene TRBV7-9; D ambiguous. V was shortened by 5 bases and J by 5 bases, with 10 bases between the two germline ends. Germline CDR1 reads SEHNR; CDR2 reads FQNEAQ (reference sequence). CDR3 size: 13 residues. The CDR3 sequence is CASSTTEDNEQFF. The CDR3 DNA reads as TGTGCCAGCAGCACCACTGAGGACAATGAGCAGTTCTTC.

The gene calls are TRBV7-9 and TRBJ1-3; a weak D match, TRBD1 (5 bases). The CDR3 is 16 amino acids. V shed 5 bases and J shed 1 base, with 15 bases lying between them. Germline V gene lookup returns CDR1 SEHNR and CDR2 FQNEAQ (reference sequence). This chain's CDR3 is CASSPLEGMSGNTIYF. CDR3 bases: TGTGCCAGCAGCCCGCTTGAGGGGATGTCTGGAAACACCATATATTTT.

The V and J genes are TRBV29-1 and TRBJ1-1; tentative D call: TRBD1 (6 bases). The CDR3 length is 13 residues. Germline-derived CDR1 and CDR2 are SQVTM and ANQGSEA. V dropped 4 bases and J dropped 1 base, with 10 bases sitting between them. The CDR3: CSVGKGGNTEAFF. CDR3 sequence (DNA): TGCAGCGTTGGGAAAGGGGGGAACACTGAAGCTTTCTTT.

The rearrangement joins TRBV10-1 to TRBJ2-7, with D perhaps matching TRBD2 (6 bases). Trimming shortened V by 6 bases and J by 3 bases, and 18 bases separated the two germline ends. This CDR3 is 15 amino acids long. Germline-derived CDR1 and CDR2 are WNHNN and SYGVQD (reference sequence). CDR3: CASRQKTRMVYEQYF. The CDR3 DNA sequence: TGCGCCAGCAGGCAAAAGACTAGGATGGTCTACGAGCAGTACTTC.

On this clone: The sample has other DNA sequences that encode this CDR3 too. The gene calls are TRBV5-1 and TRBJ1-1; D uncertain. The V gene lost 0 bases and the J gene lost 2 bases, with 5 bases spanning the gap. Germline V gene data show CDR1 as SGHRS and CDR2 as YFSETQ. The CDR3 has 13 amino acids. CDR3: CASSLEANTEAFF. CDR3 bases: TGCGCCAGCAGCTTGGAGGCAAACACTGAAGCTTTCTTT.

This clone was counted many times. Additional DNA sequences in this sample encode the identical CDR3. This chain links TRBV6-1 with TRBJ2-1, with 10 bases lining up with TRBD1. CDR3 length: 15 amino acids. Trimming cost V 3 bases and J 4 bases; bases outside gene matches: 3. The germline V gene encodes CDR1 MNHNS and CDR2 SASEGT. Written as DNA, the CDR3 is TGTGCCAGCAGTGACGGGACAGGGGAATACAATGAGCAGTTCTTC. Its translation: CASSDGTGEYNEQFF.

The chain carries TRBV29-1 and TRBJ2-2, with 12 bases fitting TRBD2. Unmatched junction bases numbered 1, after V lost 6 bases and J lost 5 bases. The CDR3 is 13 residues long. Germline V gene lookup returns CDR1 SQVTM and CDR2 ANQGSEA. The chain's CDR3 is CSVGTSGTGELFF. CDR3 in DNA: TGCAGCGTAGGGACTAGCGGGACCGGGGAGCTGTTTTTT.

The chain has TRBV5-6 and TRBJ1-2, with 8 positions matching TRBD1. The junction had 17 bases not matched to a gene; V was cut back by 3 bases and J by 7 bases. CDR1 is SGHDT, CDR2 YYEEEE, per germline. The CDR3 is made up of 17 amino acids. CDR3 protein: CASSWGTGPSVKGGYTF. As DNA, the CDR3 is TGTGCCAGCAGCTGGGGGACAGGCCCCTCTGTAAAGGGTGGCTACACCTTC.

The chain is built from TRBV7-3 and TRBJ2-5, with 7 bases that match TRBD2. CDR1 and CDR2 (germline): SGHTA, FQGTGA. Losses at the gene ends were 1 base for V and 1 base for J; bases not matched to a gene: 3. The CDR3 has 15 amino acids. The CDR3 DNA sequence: TGTGCCAGCAGCTTAAGGAGGGAGGGCCAAGAGACCCAGTACTTC. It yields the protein CASSLRREGQETQYF.

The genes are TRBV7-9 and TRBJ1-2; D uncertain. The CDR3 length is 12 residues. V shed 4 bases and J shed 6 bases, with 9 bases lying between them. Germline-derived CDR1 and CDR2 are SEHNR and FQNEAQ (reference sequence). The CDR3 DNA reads TGTGCCAGCAGCTATCCTAGGGATGGCTACACCTTC. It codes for CASSYPRDGYTF.

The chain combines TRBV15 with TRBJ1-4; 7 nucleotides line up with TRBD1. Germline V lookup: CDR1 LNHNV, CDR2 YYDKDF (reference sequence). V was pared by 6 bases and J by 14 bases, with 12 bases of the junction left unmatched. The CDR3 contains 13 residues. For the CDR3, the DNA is TGTGCCACCAGGGCGGACAGGTATCAGCTTCTGTTTTTT. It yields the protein CATRADRYQLLFF.

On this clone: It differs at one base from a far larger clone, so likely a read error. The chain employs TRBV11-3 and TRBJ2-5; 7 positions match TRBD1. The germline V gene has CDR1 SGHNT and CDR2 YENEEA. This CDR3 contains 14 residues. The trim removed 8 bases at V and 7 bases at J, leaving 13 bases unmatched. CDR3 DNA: TGTGCCAGCGGCCCCGGGACAGCTGAGGGGACCCAGTACTTC. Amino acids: CASGPGTAEGTQYF. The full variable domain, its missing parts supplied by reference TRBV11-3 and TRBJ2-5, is EAGVVQSPRYKIIEKKQPVAFWCNPISGHNTLYWYLQNLGQGPELLIRYENEEAVDDSQLPKDRFSAERLKGVDSTLKIQPAELGDSAVYLCASGPGTAEGTQYFGPGTRLLVL.

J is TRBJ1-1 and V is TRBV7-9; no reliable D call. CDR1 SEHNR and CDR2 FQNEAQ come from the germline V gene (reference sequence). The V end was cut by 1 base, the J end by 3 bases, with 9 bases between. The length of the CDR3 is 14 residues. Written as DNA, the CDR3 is TGTGCCAGCAGCTTAGTCAGCAAAGACACTGAAGCTTTCTTT. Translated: CASSLVSKDTEAFF. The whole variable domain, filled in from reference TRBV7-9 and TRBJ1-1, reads DTGVSQNPRHKITKRGQNVTFRCDPISEHNRLYWYRQTLGQGPEFLTYFQNEAQLEKSRLLSDRFSAERPKGSFSTLEIQRTEQGDSAMYLCASSLVSKDTEAFFGQGTRLTVV.

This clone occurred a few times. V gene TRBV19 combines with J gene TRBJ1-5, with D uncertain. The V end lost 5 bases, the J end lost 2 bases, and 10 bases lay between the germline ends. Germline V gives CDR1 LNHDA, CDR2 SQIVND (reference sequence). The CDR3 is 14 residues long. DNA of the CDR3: TGTGCCAGTAGTCTGCAGAGGGGCAATCAGCCCCAGCATTTT. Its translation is CASSLQRGNQPQHF.

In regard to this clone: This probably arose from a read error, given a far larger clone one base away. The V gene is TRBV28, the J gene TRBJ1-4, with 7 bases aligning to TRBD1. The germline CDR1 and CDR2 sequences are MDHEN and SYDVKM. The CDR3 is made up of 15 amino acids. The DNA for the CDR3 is TGTGCCGGCAGTTTGGGGGACAGATCTAATGAAAAACTGTTTTTT. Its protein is CAGSLGDRSNEKLFF.

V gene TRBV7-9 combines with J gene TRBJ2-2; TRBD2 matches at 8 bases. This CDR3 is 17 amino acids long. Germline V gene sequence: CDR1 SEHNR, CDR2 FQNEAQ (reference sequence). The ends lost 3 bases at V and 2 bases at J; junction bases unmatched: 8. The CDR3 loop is CASSLPGLGRNTGELFF. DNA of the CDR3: TGTGCCAGCAGCTTGCCGGGACTAGGAAGAAACACCGGGGAGCTGTTTTTT.

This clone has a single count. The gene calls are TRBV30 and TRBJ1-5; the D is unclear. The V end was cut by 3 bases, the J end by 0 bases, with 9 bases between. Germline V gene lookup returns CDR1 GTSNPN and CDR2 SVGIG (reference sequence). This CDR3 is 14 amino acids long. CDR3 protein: CAWRTGISNQPQHF. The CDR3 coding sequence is TGTGCCTGGAGAACCGGGATTAGCAATCAGCCCCAGCATTTT.

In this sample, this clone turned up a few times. CDR3 DNA: TGTGCCAGCAGTAAGACAGGGGGAGAATCCTATGGCTACACCTTC. Protein: CASSKTGGESYGYTF. This chain links TRBV28 with TRBJ1-2, with 9 positions matching TRBD1. Losses at the gene ends were 5 bases for V and 4 bases for J; bases not matched to a gene: 8. Germline CDR1 and CDR2: MDHEN and SYDVKM. The CDR3 totals 15 residues.

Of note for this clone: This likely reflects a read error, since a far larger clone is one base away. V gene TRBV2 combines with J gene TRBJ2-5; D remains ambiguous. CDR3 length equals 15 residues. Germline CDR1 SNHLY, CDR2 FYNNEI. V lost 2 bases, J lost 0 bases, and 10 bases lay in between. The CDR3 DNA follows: TGTGCCAGCAGTGAATATGGGCGGAACCAAGAGACCCAGTACTTC. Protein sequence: CASSEYGRNQETQYF. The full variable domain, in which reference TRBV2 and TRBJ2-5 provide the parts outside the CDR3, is EPEVTQTPSHQVTQMGQEVILRCVPISNHLYFYWYRQILGQKVEFLVSFYNNEISEKSEIFDDQFSVERPDGSNFTLKIRSTKLEDSAMYFCASSEYGRNQETQYFGPGTRLLVL.

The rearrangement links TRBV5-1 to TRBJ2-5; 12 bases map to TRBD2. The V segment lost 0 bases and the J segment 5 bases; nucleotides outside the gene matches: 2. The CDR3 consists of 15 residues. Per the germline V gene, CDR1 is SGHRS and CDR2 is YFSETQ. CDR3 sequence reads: CASSLGLAGAETQYF. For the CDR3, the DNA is TGCGCCAGCAGCTTGGGACTAGCGGGAGCGGAGACCCAGTACTTC.

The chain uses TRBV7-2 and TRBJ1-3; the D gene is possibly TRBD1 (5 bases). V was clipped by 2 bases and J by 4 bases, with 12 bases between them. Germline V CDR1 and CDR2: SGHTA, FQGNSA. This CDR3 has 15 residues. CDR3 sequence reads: CASSLIGGNGNTIYF. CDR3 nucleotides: TGTGCCAGCAGCTTAATTGGGGGGAACGGAAACACCATATATTTT.

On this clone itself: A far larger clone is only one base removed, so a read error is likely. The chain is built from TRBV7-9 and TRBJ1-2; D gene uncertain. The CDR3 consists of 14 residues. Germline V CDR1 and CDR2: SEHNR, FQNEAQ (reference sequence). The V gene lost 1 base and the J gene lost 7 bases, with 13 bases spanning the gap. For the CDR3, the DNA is TGTGCCAGCAGCTTAGGTTCAGATTCCGGTGGCTACACCTTC. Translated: CASSLGSDSGGYTF.

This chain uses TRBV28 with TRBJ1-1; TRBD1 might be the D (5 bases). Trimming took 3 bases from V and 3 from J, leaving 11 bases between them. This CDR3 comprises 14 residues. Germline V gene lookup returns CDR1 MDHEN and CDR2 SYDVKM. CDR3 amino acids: CASSLRAGDTEAFF. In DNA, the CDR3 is TGTGCCAGCAGTTTGAGGGCGGGGGACACTGAAGCTTTCTTT.

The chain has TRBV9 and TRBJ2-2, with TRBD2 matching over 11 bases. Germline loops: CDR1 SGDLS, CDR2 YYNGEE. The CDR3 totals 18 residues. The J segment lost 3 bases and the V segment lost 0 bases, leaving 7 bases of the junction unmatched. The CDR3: CASSVDPLAGGHTGELFF. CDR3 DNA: TGTGCCAGCAGCGTAGATCCCCTAGCGGGAGGTCACACCGGGGAGCTGTTTTTT.

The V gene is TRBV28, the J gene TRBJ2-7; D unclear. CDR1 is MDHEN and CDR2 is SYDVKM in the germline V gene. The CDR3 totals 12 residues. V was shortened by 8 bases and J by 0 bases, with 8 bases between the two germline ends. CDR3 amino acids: CASRGYSYEQYF. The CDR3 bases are TGTGCCAGCCGTGGGTACTCCTACGAGCAGTACTTC.

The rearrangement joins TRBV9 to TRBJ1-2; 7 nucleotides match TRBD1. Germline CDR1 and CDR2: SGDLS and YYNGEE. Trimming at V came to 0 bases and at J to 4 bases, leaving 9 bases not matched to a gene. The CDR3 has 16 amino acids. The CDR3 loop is CASSVGAGGRGYGYTF. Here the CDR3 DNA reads TGTGCCAGCAGCGTAGGGGCAGGGGGAAGGGGCTATGGCTACACCTTC.

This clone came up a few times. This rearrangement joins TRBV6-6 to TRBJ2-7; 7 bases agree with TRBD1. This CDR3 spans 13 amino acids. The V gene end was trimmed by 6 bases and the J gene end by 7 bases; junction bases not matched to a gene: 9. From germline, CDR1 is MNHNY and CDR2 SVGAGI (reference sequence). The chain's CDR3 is CASSTGQTGEQYF. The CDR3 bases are TGTGCCAGCAGCACGGGACAGACCGGGGAGCAGTACTTC.